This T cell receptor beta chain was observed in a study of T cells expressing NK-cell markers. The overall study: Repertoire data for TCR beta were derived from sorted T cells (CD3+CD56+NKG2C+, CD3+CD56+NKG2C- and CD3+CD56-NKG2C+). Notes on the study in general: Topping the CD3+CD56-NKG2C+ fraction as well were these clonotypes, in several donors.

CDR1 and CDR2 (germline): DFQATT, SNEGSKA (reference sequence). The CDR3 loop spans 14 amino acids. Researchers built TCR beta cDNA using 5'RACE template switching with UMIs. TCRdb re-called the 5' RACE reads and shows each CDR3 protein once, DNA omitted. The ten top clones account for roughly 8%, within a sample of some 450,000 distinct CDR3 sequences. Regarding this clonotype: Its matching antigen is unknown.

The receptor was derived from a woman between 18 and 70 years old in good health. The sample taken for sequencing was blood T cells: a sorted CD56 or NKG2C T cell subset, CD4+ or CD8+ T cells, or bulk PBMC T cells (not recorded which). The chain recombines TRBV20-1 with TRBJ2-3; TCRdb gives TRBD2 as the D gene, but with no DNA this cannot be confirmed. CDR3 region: CSAGGLAGTDTQYF.